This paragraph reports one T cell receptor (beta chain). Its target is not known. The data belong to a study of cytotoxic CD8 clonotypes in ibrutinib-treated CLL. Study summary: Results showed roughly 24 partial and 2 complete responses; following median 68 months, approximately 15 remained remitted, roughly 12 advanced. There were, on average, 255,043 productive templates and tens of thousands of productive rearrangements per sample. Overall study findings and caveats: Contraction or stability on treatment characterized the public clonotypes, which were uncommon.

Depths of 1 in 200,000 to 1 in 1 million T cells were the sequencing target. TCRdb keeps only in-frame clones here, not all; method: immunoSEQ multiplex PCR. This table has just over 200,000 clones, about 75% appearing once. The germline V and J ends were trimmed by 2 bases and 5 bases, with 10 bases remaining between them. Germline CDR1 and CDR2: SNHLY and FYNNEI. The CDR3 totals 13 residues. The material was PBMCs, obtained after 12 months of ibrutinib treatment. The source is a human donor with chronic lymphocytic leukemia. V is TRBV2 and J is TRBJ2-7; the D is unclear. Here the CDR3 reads CASSESRWDEQYF. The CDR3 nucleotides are TGTGCCAGCAGTGAAAGTAGGTGGGACGAGCAGTACTTC.